This T cell receptor beta chain was sequenced during a study of CD8 T cells in Susac syndrome. General observations from the study: Acknowledgment was made by the study that its TCR sequencing and HLA analysis involved a relatively small number of individuals.

With regard to this clonotype: Antigen unknown.

The V gene lost 1 base and the J gene lost 4 bases, with 17 bases spanning the gap. This CDR3 comprises 16 residues. The germline V gene has CDR1 DFQATT and CDR2 SNEGSKA (reference sequence). Random-hexamer reverse transcription was applied to about 0.5 to 1 ug RNA. A multiplex approach, immunoSEQ multiplex PCR, amplified TCR beta CDR3 across 54 Vbeta and 13 Jbeta. Via MiXCR, TCRdb re-called the immunoSEQ multiplex PCR reads, giving one row per CDR3 protein. The table has a few hundred thousand distinct CDR3 sequences, approximately 85% seen once. What was sequenced was CD8+ T cells from PBMCs. This TCR was sampled from a human donor with multiple sclerosis. The rearrangement uses TRBV20-1 and TRBJ2-1, with D maybe TRBD2 (5 bases). CDR3 DNA: TGCAGTGCTAGAGGGGAGCGACTCAGTTTTTACAATGAGCAGTTCTTC. This sequence encodes CSARGERLSFYNEQFF.